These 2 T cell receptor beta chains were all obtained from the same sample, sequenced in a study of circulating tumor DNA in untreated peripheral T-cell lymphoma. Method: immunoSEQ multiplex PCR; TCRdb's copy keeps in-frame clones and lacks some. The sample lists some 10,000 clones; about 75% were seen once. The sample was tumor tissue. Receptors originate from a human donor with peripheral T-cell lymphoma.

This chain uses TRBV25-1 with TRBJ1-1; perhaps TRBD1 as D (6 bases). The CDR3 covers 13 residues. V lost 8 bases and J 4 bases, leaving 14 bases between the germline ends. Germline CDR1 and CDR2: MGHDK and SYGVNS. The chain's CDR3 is CASGYQGGTEAFF. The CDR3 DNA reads TGTGCCAGCGGATATCAAGGGGGCACTGAAGCTTTCTTT.

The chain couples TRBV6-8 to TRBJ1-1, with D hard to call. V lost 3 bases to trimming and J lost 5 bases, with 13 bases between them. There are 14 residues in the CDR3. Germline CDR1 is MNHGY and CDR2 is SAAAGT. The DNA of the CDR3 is TGTGCCAGCAGTTATTCGCCAGGAGTTACTGAAGCTTTCTTT. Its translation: CASSYSPGVTEAFF.